This TCR beta chain derives from a study of blood T cell repertoires in COVID-19. About the research overall: Material from acute and convalescent COVID-19 was sourced from the United States, Italy and Spain. PBMCs, B-cell-depleted T cells, or T cells were the source of the cDNA or gDNA that made up the material.

In the authors' workflow: Scientists estimated how many nucleated cells there were by amplifying reference gene primers. Generated by immunoSEQ multiplex PCR, the TCRdb table keeps only in-frame clones and is missing some. The V and J calls and the clone size are those of that table, but D and trimming were determined from the DNA. The sample holds around 110,000 clones, roughly 84% seen once. The receptor was derived from a woman in her 70s with acute or convalescent COVID-19. What was sequenced was peripheral blood.

CDR3 sequence reads: CASRKGTDPPYEQYF. Written as DNA, the CDR3 is TGTGCCAGTAGGAAGGGGACAGACCCTCCCTACGAGCAGTACTTC. The V call is TRBV19, the J call TRBJ2-7; TRBD1 matches at 7 bases. Germline assignment: CDR1 LNHDA and CDR2 SQIVND (reference sequence). Trimming cost V 6 bases and J 2 bases; bases outside gene matches: 10. CDR3 length equals 15 residues.